Following are 5 T cell receptor beta chains from one sample sequenced in a study of shared clonotypes between healthy human individuals. Assay: immunoSEQ multiplex PCR; the TCRdb copy retains only in-frame clones and omits some. Among 400,000 to 500,000 clones listed, 60% to 85% were seen once. Sequencing was performed on PBMCs. These TCRs come from a woman between 35 and 50 years old in good health. Some clones in this sample may be carry-over from other donors' samples.

The V gene is TRBV10-2, the J gene TRBJ2-1; D remains ambiguous. Germline values: CDR1 WSHSY, CDR2 SAAADI. The CDR3 runs to 13 residues. Trimming stripped 0 bases from V and 8 bases from J, with 8 bases between. CDR3 protein: CASSESGVYEQFF. DNA for the CDR3: TGCGCCAGCAGTGAGTCCGGCGTTTATGAGCAGTTCTTC.

The chain couples TRBV7-2 to TRBJ1-3, with D uncertain. The CDR3 covers 16 residues. V shed 5 bases and J shed 4 bases, with 18 bases lying between them. Germline values: CDR1 SGHTA, CDR2 FQGNSA. CDR3 residues: CASSTPRRSTGNTIYF. In DNA, the CDR3 is TGTGCCAGCAGCACACCCCGACGGAGTACCGGAAACACCATATATTTT.

The V call is TRBV7-7, the J call TRBJ1-3; 7 bases are shared with TRBD1. V lost 5 bases to trimming and J lost 2 bases; unmatched junction nucleotides: 3. CDR3 length: 14 amino acids. Germline V gives CDR1 SSHAT, CDR2 FNYEAQ (reference sequence). The CDR3 loop reads CASSQTGAGNTIYF. DNA of the CDR3: TGTGCCAGCAGCCAAACAGGGGCTGGAAACACCATATATTTT. The full variable domain, with the rest looked up from reference TRBV7-7 and TRBJ1-3, is GAGVSQSPRYKVTKRGQDVTLRCDPISSHATLYWYQQALGQGPEFLTYFNYEAQPDKSGLPSDRFSAERPEGSISTLTIQRTEQRDSAMYRCASSQTGAGNTIYFGEGSWLTVV.

J is TRBJ2-7 and V is TRBV7-6; TRBD2 might be the D (6 bases). Trimming cost V 6 bases and J 2 bases, with 11 bases left between them. This CDR3 is built from 13 residues. Per germline, CDR1 SGHVS and CDR2 FNYEAQ. In DNA, the CDR3 is TGTGCCAGCAGTAGGGAGGCCCCCTACGAGCAGTACTTC. Residues: CASSREAPYEQYF.

The chain recombines TRBV28 with TRBJ2-2, with D unresolved. CDR3 length: 13 amino acids. Germline V gives CDR1 MDHEN, CDR2 SYDVKM. V was clipped by 5 bases and J by 6 bases, with 10 bases between them. The CDR3 loop reads CASSPLGSGELFF. The CDR3 nucleotides are TGTGCCAGCAGTCCCCTAGGCTCCGGGGAGCTGTTTTTT.